A single sample is the source of the 6 T cell receptor beta chains below, sequenced in a study of cytomegalovirus exposure and HLA in healthy donors. With 60 Vbeta and 13 Jbeta primers, the PCR was carried out. Assay: immunoSEQ multiplex PCR; the TCRdb copy retains only in-frame clones and omits some. The table shows 150,000 to 200,000 clones, with approximately 70% occurring only once. The sample taken for sequencing was PBMCs. These receptors all come from a man aged 40-50 years in good health and CMV-seropositive.

The J gene is TRBJ2-5, the V gene TRBV19; perhaps TRBD1 as D (5 bases). This CDR3 is 18 amino acids long. Germline lookup yields CDR1 LNHDA and CDR2 SQIVND (reference sequence). With 1 base removed from V and 1 base from J, the gap between germline ends came to 19 bases. CDR3 residues: CASSIGATASPFQETQYF. The CDR3 DNA reads TGTGCCAGTAGTATAGGCGCGACAGCAAGTCCATTCCAAGAGACCCAGTACTTC.

The gene calls are TRBV2 and TRBJ1-1; D is ambiguous. CDR3 size: 13 residues. V was trimmed by 5 bases and J by 4 bases, leaving 11 bases between them. Germline V lookup: CDR1 SNHLY, CDR2 FYNNEI. This chain's CDR3 is CASSYDSSTEAFF. CDR3 nucleotides: TGTGCCAGCAGTTATGACTCCAGCACTGAAGCTTTCTTT.

This clone was seen only a few times. This sequence joins TRBV27 and TRBJ2-5; 7 bases are a match to TRBD2. The germline CDR1 and CDR2 sequences are MNHEY and SMNVEV (reference sequence). This CDR3 has 11 residues. V trimming: 7 bases; J trimming: 7 bases; junction bases outside the gene matches: 3. CDR3: CASTWGGTQYF. DNA of the CDR3: TGTGCCAGCACCTGGGGGGGGACCCAGTACTTC.

The rearrangement links TRBV5-1 to TRBJ1-2, with TRBD1 matching over 7 bases. CDR3 length: 14 amino acids. The germline V gene encodes CDR1 SGHRS and CDR2 YFSETQ. J was trimmed by 4 bases and V by 2 bases; bases with no gene match: 5. This CDR3 is CASSFGTDLYGYTF. The DNA of the CDR3 is TGCGCCAGCAGCTTTGGGACAGACCTCTATGGCTACACCTTC.

This chain links TRBV9 with TRBJ1-1; D is unresolved. The CDR3 spans 14 residues. The V gene lost 0 bases and the J gene lost 5 bases, with 11 bases spanning the gap. The germline gives CDR1 SGDLS, CDR2 YYNGEE. The chain's CDR3 is CASSVGSPGTEAFF. The CDR3 coding sequence is TGTGCCAGCAGCGTAGGATCCCCGGGGACTGAAGCTTTCTTT.

The V gene is TRBV12-5, the J gene TRBJ2-7; a weak D match, TRBD1 (6 bases). The germline V and J ends were trimmed by 1 base and 5 bases, with 12 bases remaining between them. Looked up from germline, CDR1 is LGHNT and CDR2 is FRNRAP. This CDR3 comprises 14 residues. Here the CDR3 reads CASGLGDTFDEQYF. For the CDR3, the DNA is TGTGCTAGTGGTTTGGGGGACACCTTTGACGAGCAGTACTTC.